This TCR beta chain was recorded in a study of shared clonotypes between healthy human individuals. Clones were sequenced by immunoSEQ multiplex PCR, and TCRdb holds only the in-frame ones, with some missing. The table includes some 2,000,000 clones, 90% to 96% detected once. Germline CDR1 LNHDA, CDR2 SQIVND (reference sequence). The CDR3 loop spans 14 amino acids. Losses at the gene ends were 5 bases for V and 6 bases for J; bases not matched to a gene: 2. The receptor's source is a man aged 18 to 29 in good health. What was sequenced was naive CD4+ T cells sorted from blood. Subset described: CD45RA+ positively selected. J is TRBJ2-7 and V is TRBV19; TRBD2 matches at 15 bases. The CDR3 bases are TGTGCCAGTAGTTCGGGACTAGCGGGAGGCGAGCAGTACTTC. Its translation is CASSSGLAGGEQYF.